Each of the 20 T cell receptor beta chains below was sequenced from the same sample in a study of blood T cell repertoires in COVID-19. Clones were read by immunoSEQ multiplex PCR, and TCRdb kept only the in-frame ones, dropping some. The sample carries around 230,000 clones, 88% recorded once. Material for sequencing was PBMCs or T cells enriched from blood (not recorded which). The receptor source for this set is a woman aged 40-49 years with acute COVID-19.

This chain uses TRBV19 with TRBJ1-1; 8 positions match TRBD1. CDR1 is LNHDA and CDR2 is SQIVND in the germline V gene (reference sequence). This CDR3 is built from 11 residues. V lost 6 bases to trimming and J lost 13 bases; unmatched junction nucleotides: 7. CDR3 protein: CASRDRGFGFF. The CDR3 DNA reads TGTGCCAGTAGAGACAGGGGATTCGGTTTCTTT.

This rearrangement joins TRBV15 to TRBJ2-5, with 11 bases that match TRBD2. Germline-derived CDR1 and CDR2 are LNHNV and YYDKDF (reference sequence). With V trimmed by 6 bases and J by 5 bases, 11 bases remained unmatched. This CDR3 has 16 residues. CDR3 DNA sequence: TGTGCCACCAGTTCTTCCCTAGCGGGGGGTAGGGAGACCCAGTACTTC. Translated: CATSSSLAGGRETQYF. Based on the CDR3 plus reference TRBV15 and TRBJ2-5, the full variable domain is DAMVIQNPRYQVTQFGKPVTLSCSQTLNHNVMYWYQQKSSQAPKLLFHYYDKDFNNEADTPDNFQSRRPNTSFCFLDIRSPGLGDTAMYLCATSSSLAGGRETQYFGPGTRLLVL.

The rearrangement uses TRBV28 and TRBJ1-5, with D uncertain. This CDR3 region has 12 residues. V dropped 5 bases and J dropped 4 bases, with 6 bases sitting between them. Germline CDR1 MDHEN, CDR2 SYDVKM. DNA of the CDR3: TGTGCCAGCAGTATCCTTAATCAGCCCCAGCATTTT. Translating it yields CASSILNQPQHF.

As to this clone: This CDR3 is also generated by other DNA sequences in the sample. The rearrangement links TRBV7-2 to TRBJ2-5; D gene unclear. Germline CDR1 is SGHTA and CDR2 is FQGNSA. The CDR3 is 11 amino acids. V was clipped by 1 base and J by 8 bases, with 5 bases between them. CDR3 DNA sequence: TGTGCCAGCAGCTTAGACAGCACCCAGTACTTC. Its protein product is CASSLDSTQYF.

The chain recombines TRBV21-1 with TRBJ2-3; the table's D call, TRBD2, was not checked against the DNA. TRBV21-1 is reported as a pseudogene. CDR3 length: 20 amino acids. This chain's CDR3 is CARTATPFFFGGSGTDTQYF. CDR3 coding DNA: TGTGCCAGAACCGCGACCCCCTTTTTTTTCGGCGGGAGTGGCACAGATACGCAGTATTTT.

The rearrangement uses TRBV4-1 and TRBJ2-3; 7 bases are shared with TRBD2. Germline CDR1 is MGHRA and CDR2 is YSYEKL. V was clipped by 4 bases and J by 3 bases; unmatched bases: 7. CDR3 length: 15 residues. The CDR3 DNA reads as TGCGCCAGCAGCCGACTGGCGGGAGCGACAGATACGCAGTATTTT. Its protein is CASSRLAGATDTQYF.

This clone came up many times. The V call is TRBV29-1, the J call TRBJ2-7, with 7 bases fitting TRBD1. CDR1 is SQVTM and CDR2 is ANQGSEA in the germline V gene. V gave up 7 bases and J gave up 6 bases; unmatched junction bases: 6. This CDR3 spans 11 amino acids. The CDR3 here is CSAKTGVEQYV. The CDR3 coding sequence is TGCAGCGCAAAAACAGGGGTCGAGCAGTACGTC.

The genes are TRBV7-6 and TRBJ2-2; 13 nucleotides agree with TRBD2. Germline loops: CDR1 SGHVS, CDR2 FNYEAQ. This CDR3 is built from 16 residues. V was pared by 3 bases and J by 6 bases, with 4 bases of the junction left unmatched. The CDR3 DNA follows: TGTGCCAGCAGCTTGGTGACTAGCGGGAGGTCCGGGGAGCTGTTTTTT. This sequence encodes CASSLVTSGRSGELFF.

This sequence joins TRBV5-6 and TRBJ2-7; D is ambiguous. Between the trimmed V and J ends, which lost 0 bases and 4 bases, there was a span of 11 bases. The CDR3 runs to 14 residues. CDR1 SGHDT and CDR2 YYEEEE come from the germline V gene. The CDR3 coding sequence is TGTGCCAGCAGCTTGGGTTCTTTCCGGTACGAGCAGTACGTC. Amino acids: CASSLGSFRYEQYV.

This clone has only one observation. The chain joins TRBV18 to TRBJ1-2, with 10 bases matching TRBD1. Germline CDR1 and CDR2: KGHSH and LQKENI. V was clipped by 1 base and J by 1 base; unmatched bases: 9. This CDR3 has 18 residues. CDR3 DNA sequence: TGTGCCAGCTCACCACAGGGGTCCGGGACAGGGGTTAACTATGGCTACACCTTC. It is translated as CASSPQGSGTGVNYGYTF. The complete variable domain, with remaining parts taken from reference TRBV18 and TRBJ1-2, reads NAGVMQNPRHLVRRRGQEARLRCSPMKGHSHVYWYRQLPEEGLKFMVYLQKENIIDESGMPKERFSAEFPKEGPSILRIQQVVRGDSAAYFCASSPQGSGTGVNYGYTFGSGTRLTVV.

As DNA, the CDR3 is TGTGCCAGCAGCTTAACAGGGGGCGAGGAGACCCAGTACTTC. Translation: CASSLTGGEETQYF. The chain joins TRBV7-9 to TRBJ2-5; TRBD1 aligns across 9 bases. The V and J ends lost 2 bases and 5 bases, in that order; junction bases with no gene match: 3. The CDR3 spans 14 residues. The germline V gene has CDR1 SEHNR and CDR2 FQNEAQ (reference sequence).

A single count supports this clone. The chain is built from TRBV3-1 (or the pseudogene TRBV3-2) and TRBJ1-3, with unresolved D. The CDR3 has 16 residues. The V end was cut by 1 base, the J end by 2 bases, with 12 bases between. Germline V gene sequence: CDR1 LGHDT, CDR2 YNNKEL (reference sequence). The CDR3 DNA sequence: TGTGCCAGCAGCCAAGTTCTCCTTCCCCCTGGAAACACCATATATTTT. Protein sequence: CASSQVLLPPGNTIYF.

The chain recombines TRBV10-3 with TRBJ2-2; TRBD1 agrees at 11 bases. The CDR3 loop spans 16 amino acids. Germline trimming cut 4 bases from V and 4 bases from J; bases unmatched to any gene: 5. Per germline, CDR1 ENHRY and CDR2 SYGVKD. As DNA, the CDR3 is TGTGCCATCAGTGGTTCCGGGACAGGGGGCACCGGGGAGCTGTTTTTT. Encoded protein: CAISGSGTGGTGELFF.

The chain uses TRBV5-1 and TRBJ1-5, with a weak D call TRBD1 (6 bases). Germline V gives CDR1 SGHRS, CDR2 YFSETQ. The CDR3 is made up of 21 amino acids. V was clipped by 4 bases and J by 4 bases, with 33 bases between them. CDR3 residues: CASSLSYQPGHSPLLNQPQHF. The CDR3 DNA reads TGCGCCAGCAGCCTATCTTACCAGCCGGGACACAGCCCGCTCCTTAATCAGCCCCAGCATTTT.

This clone was seen only a few times. This chain joins TRBV30 and TRBJ1-1; tentative D call: TRBD1 (6 bases). This CDR3 is 12 amino acids long. V was pared by 2 bases and J by 10 bases, with 14 bases between. Germline lookup yields CDR1 GTSNPN and CDR2 SVGIG (reference sequence). CDR3 nucleotides: TGTGCCTGGAGTCCGCAGACAGGAAGAGCTTTCTTT. It yields the protein CAWSPQTGRAFF.

V is TRBV2 and J is TRBJ1-6, with a possible D match to TRBD1 (6 bases). V was trimmed by 4 bases and J by 7 bases, leaving 17 bases between them. The CDR3 is 16 residues long. Germline CDR1 SNHLY, CDR2 FYNNEI. CDR3 loop: CASSAGGRGGNSPLHF. In nucleotides, the CDR3 is TGTGCCAGCAGTGCCGGGGGGCGCGGCGGGAATTCACCCCTCCACTTT.

This clone was counted once. V and J are TRBV28 and TRBJ1-5; D unclear. Trimming removed 1 base at V and 4 bases at J, with 17 bases between. Germline lookup yields CDR1 MDHEN and CDR2 SYDVKM. The CDR3 is 17 residues long. The CDR3 DNA sequence: TGTGCCAGCAGTTTATCTGGGCGGGGTTTGGGAAATCAGCCCCAGCATTTT. This sequence encodes CASSLSGRGLGNQPQHF.

This chain connects TRBV6-5 to TRBJ1-2; 7 nucleotides agree with TRBD1. Germline assignment: CDR1 MNHEY and CDR2 SVGAGI. This CDR3 is 15 amino acids long. The V and J ends lost 2 bases and 5 bases, in that order; junction bases with no gene match: 8. The CDR3 nucleotides read TGTGCCAGCAGTTACCAGACAGGGCCGCGGTATGGCTACACCTTC. This translates into CASSYQTGPRYGYTF.

This chain connects TRBV6-5 to TRBJ2-1; 11 bases map to TRBD1. This CDR3 has 15 residues. Trimming removed 7 bases from V and 6 bases from J; junction bases left unmatched: 8. CDR1 is MNHEY, CDR2 SVGAGI, per germline. The CDR3 protein is CASTPRDRGSNEQFF. In nucleotides, the CDR3 is TGTGCCAGCACCCCCCGGGACAGGGGGTCCAATGAGCAGTTCTTC.

The chain recombines TRBV7-2 with TRBJ2-1; 11 bases line up with TRBD2. Germline lookup yields CDR1 SGHTA and CDR2 FQGNSA. The CDR3 loop spans 15 amino acids. Losses at the gene ends were 3 bases for V and 7 bases for J; bases not matched to a gene: 5. CDR3 region: CASSFSGRAQNEQFF. The DNA for the CDR3 is TGTGCCAGCAGCTTTAGCGGGAGGGCCCAAAATGAGCAGTTCTTC.